This section outlines one T cell receptor beta chain sequence together with its context. These data belong to a study of cytomegalovirus exposure and HLA in healthy donors. This CDR3 comprises 15 residues. V lost 2 bases and J 0 bases, leaving 14 bases between the germline ends. CDR1 is GTSNPN, CDR2 SVGIG, per germline (reference sequence). PCR involved 60 Vbeta and 13 Jbeta primers. TCRdb's copy holds only in-frame clones and misses some; the assay was immunoSEQ multiplex PCR. Found here are 220,000 or so clones, roughly 75% of them singletons; the top ten hold less than 2%. The genes are TRBV30 and TRBJ2-7; no clear D gene. The material sequenced was PBMCs. The TCR comes from a woman younger than 45 in good health and CMV-seronegative. The CDR3 reads CAWSRIRPSSYEQYF. DNA of the CDR3: TGTGCCTGGAGTCGTATTCGCCCTAGCTCCTACGAGCAGTACTTC. Variable domain in full (rest from reference TRBV30 and TRBJ2-7): SQTIHQWPATLVQPVGSPLSLECTVEGTSNPNLYWYRQAAGRGLQLLFYSVGIGQISSEVPQNLSASRPQDRQFILSSKKLLLSDSGFYLCAWSRIRPSSYEQYFGPGTRLTVT.